The 25 T cell receptor beta chains below were found in one sample sequenced in a study of T cells in Graves' hyperthyroidism and ophthalmopathy. Amplification targeted TCR beta CDR3 regions from RNA transcripts. The HTBI primer set served for first-round RT-PCR of the TCR CDR3. Each CDR3 protein gets one entry after TCRdb re-called the multiplex PCR reads with MiXCR. The sample yields about 380,000 distinct CDR3 sequences, roughly 18% seen once. Specimen: blood. The receptors originated from a man younger than 35 with Graves' ophthalmopathy.

This clonotype was recorded many times. CDR3 nucleotides: TGTGCCAGCAGTCGGTCGCGGGGGGGCGGAGACGAGCAGTACTTC. This encodes CASSRSRGGGDEQYF. The chain links TRBV28 to TRBJ2-7, with 9 bases lining up with TRBD2. CDR1 and CDR2 from the germline V gene are MDHEN and SYDVKM. The CDR3 totals 15 residues. The ends lost 5 bases at V and 5 bases at J; junction bases unmatched: 10.

There are many counts of this clonotype. The gene calls are TRBV6-6 and TRBJ1-6; D is undetermined. This CDR3 is 14 amino acids long. With 2 bases removed from V and 5 bases from J, the gap between germline ends came to 7 bases. In germline, CDR1 is MNHNY, CDR2 SVGAGI (reference sequence). The CDR3 protein is CASSYDRDNSPLHF. CDR3 DNA sequence: TGTGCCAGCAGTTACGACCGAGATAATTCACCCCTCCACTTT.

The chain recombines TRBV12-3 or TRBV12-4 with TRBJ2-1; 10 nucleotides match TRBD1. The CDR3 is 20 amino acids. Trimming cost V 5 bases and J 7 bases; bases outside gene matches: 23. The CDR3 spells CASSPWTGGPLRSWTNEQFF. CDR3 DNA sequence: TGTGCCAGCAGTCCATGGACAGGGGGGCCCCTCCGTTCCTGGACGAATGAGCAGTTCTTC.

This clonotype was picked up many times. The chain joins TRBV20-1 to TRBJ1-5, with D uncertain. Germline V CDR1 and CDR2: DFQATT, SNEGSKA (reference sequence). This CDR3 is built from 16 residues. The germline V and J ends were trimmed by 0 bases and 0 bases, with 12 bases remaining between them. Written as DNA, the CDR3 is TGCAGTGCTAGAGACAGGAGATTACATAGCAATCAGCCCCAGCATTTT. This encodes CSARDRRLHSNQPQHF.

This clonotype showed up just a few times. The chain combines TRBV19 with TRBJ1-3; D is possibly TRBD1 (5 bases). Germline-derived CDR1 and CDR2 are LNHDA and SQIVND (reference sequence). This CDR3 spans 13 amino acids. The V and J ends lost 5 bases and 7 bases respectively, with 12 bases between them. The CDR3 loop is CASSGGRRNTIYF. The CDR3 coding sequence is TGTGCCAGTAGTGGGGGGAGAAGGAACACCATATATTTT.

This chain links TRBV5-1 with TRBJ2-3; D not certain. Germline CDR1 SGHRS, CDR2 YFSETQ. Deletions cut 2 bases from V and 2 bases from J, with 9 bases between. The CDR3 sequence is 14 residues long. The CDR3 here is CASSFLESTDTQYF. The CDR3 bases are TGCGCCAGCAGCTTCCTAGAGTCCACAGATACGCAGTATTTT. Using reference TRBV5-1 and TRBJ2-3 for the parts outside the CDR3, the full variable domain is KAGVTQTPRYLIKTRGQQVTLSCSPISGHRSVSWYQQTPGQGLQFLFEYFSETQRNKGNFPGRFSGRQFSNSRSEMNVSTLELGDSALYLCASSFLESTDTQYFGPGTRLTVL.

Ten or more counts support this clonotype. The rearrangement uses TRBV9 and TRBJ1-5, with D possibly being TRBD1 (6 bases). This CDR3 spans 12 amino acids. V was clipped by 4 bases and J by 7 bases, with 9 bases between them. The germline V gene encodes CDR1 SGDLS and CDR2 YYNGEE. DNA for the CDR3: TGTGCCAGCAGCACCGGGGGCCAGCCCCAGCATTTT. This translates into CASSTGGQPQHF.

The rearrangement uses TRBV2 and TRBJ1-3; maybe TRBD1 (6 bases). The V and J ends lost 6 bases and 2 bases respectively, with 17 bases between them. Germline CDR1 reads SNHLY; CDR2 reads FYNNEI. The CDR3 is 16 residues long. The CDR3 region is CASRAEQGITGNTIYF. The CDR3 DNA reads TGTGCCAGCAGGGCCGAACAGGGTATCACTGGAAACACCATATATTTT.

This clonotype has ten or more counts. The DNA of the CDR3 is TGTGCCAGCAGCGTCTCCCAATCCAACGATGAGCAGTTCTTC. This encodes CASSVSQSNDEQFF. The chain is built from TRBV7-9 and TRBJ2-1, with D unclear. The CDR3 loop spans 14 amino acids. The V end lost 5 bases, the J end lost 8 bases, and 16 bases lay between the germline ends. Germline CDR1 and CDR2: SEHNR and FQNEAQ (reference sequence).

This clonotype has just a few counts. This chain joins TRBV5-1 and TRBJ1-4, with D maybe TRBD1 (6 bases). Looked up from germline, CDR1 is SGHRS and CDR2 is YFSETQ. The CDR3 runs 16 residues. V lost 7 bases, J lost 0 bases, and 16 bases lay in between. CDR3 nucleotide sequence: TGCGCCAGCGGGATAACAGGGATTGCAACTAATGAAAAACTGTTTTTT. It encodes CASGITGIATNEKLFF.

This clonotype was recorded a few times. The genes are TRBV20-1 and TRBJ2-7; a weak D match, TRBD2 (5 bases). V lost 5 bases and J lost 3, with 17 bases in between. The CDR3 extends over 14 amino acids. Germline CDR1 DFQATT, CDR2 SNEGSKA (reference sequence). The CDR3 sequence: CSAPSGIADYEQYF. CDR3 sequence (DNA): TGCAGTGCTCCCTCGGGGATAGCCGACTACGAGCAGTACTTC.

This chain links TRBV27 with TRBJ1-2, with 9 bases that match TRBD1. Germline lookup yields CDR1 MNHEY and CDR2 SMNVEV (reference sequence). The trim removed 9 bases at V and 2 bases at J, leaving 13 bases unmatched. The CDR3 spans 16 residues. The CDR3 spells CASGGGGQGKNYGYTF. CDR3 in DNA: TGTGCCAGTGGGGGGGGGGGACAGGGTAAGAACTATGGCTACACCTTC.

This clonotype turned up a few times. This sequence joins TRBV10-3 and TRBJ1-2; 8 nucleotides line up with TRBD1. The CDR3 totals 15 residues. V trimming: 6 bases; J trimming: 7 bases; junction bases outside the gene matches: 13. CDR1 is ENHRY and CDR2 is SYGVKD in the germline V gene. The CDR3 region is CAIRPGQGVIGGYTF. CDR3 coding DNA: TGTGCCATCAGACCCGGACAGGGCGTTATAGGTGGCTACACCTTC.

A few counts support this clonotype. This sequence joins TRBV20-1 and TRBJ1-1, with 8 bases that match TRBD1. The germline CDR1 and CDR2 sequences are DFQATT and SNEGSKA (reference sequence). The CDR3 covers 13 residues. The V and J ends lost 5 bases and 1 base, in that order; junction bases with no gene match: 3. The CDR3 here is CSALGQGNTEAFF. As DNA, the CDR3 is TGCAGTGCTCTCGGACAGGGGAACACTGAAGCTTTCTTT.

The chain is built from TRBV7-2 and TRBJ2-1; 11 bases line up with TRBD2. The V gene end was trimmed by 6 bases and the J gene end by 0 bases; junction bases not matched to a gene: 22. Germline CDR1 reads SGHTA; CDR2 reads FQGNSA. The CDR3 covers 22 residues. The CDR3 spells CASRPPGGSGGALFSSYNEQFF. CDR3 nucleotide sequence: TGTGCCAGCAGGCCACCCGGGGGTAGCGGGGGGGCCCTTTTTAGCTCCTACAATGAGCAGTTCTTC.

This clonotype was found many times. J is TRBJ2-3 and V is TRBV12-3 or TRBV12-4; D is unclear. The CDR3 has 16 amino acids. V gave up 7 bases and J gave up 3 bases, with 20 bases separating them. In nucleotides, the CDR3 is TGTGCCAGCACACCCTCTTGGCAAACAGCAACAGATACGCAGTATTTT. This sequence encodes CASTPSWQTATDTQYF.

The gene calls are TRBV2 and TRBJ1-2; 8 bases line up with TRBD1. Germline CDR1 SNHLY, CDR2 FYNNEI. The CDR3 sequence is 15 residues long. The V gene end was trimmed by 5 bases and the J gene end by 3 bases; junction bases not matched to a gene: 8. The CDR3 here is CASSPTGAADYGYTF. As DNA, the CDR3 is TGTGCCAGCAGTCCGACAGGGGCCGCTGACTATGGCTACACCTTC. Drawing the rest from reference TRBV2 and TRBJ1-2, the complete variable domain is EPEVTQTPSHQVTQMGQEVILRCVPISNHLYFYWYRQILGQKVEFLVSFYNNEISEKSEIFDDQFSVERPDGSNFTLKIRSTKLEDSAMYFCASSPTGAADYGYTFGSGTRLTVV.

This clonotype was seen a few times. This chain joins TRBV5-8 and TRBJ1-1; 8 nucleotides line up with TRBD1. This CDR3 has 15 residues. The V and J ends lost 2 bases and 6 bases, in that order; junction bases with no gene match: 9. Looked up from germline, CDR1 is SGHTS and CDR2 is YDEGEE. This chain's CDR3 is CASSFDPRTGSEAFF. Written as DNA, the CDR3 is TGTGCCAGCAGCTTTGATCCCCGGACAGGGTCTGAAGCTTTCTTT.

The table lists this clonotype with many counts. This chain joins TRBV7-9 and TRBJ1-4; no reliable D call. From germline, CDR1 is SEHNR and CDR2 FQNEAQ (reference sequence). Trimming took off 0 bases at V and 0 bases at J, with 11 bases between the two ends. The CDR3 is 17 residues long. The CDR3 DNA sequence: TGTGCCAGCAGCTTAGCGTCAGCAAGCTCAACTAATGAAAAACTGTTTTTT. Protein: CASSLASASSTNEKLFF.

This clonotype was seen many times. The chain combines TRBV12-3 or TRBV12-4 with TRBJ1-2, with D possibly being TRBD1 (6 bases). The length of the CDR3 is 14 residues. The germline V and J ends were trimmed by 7 bases and 2 bases, with 14 bases remaining between them. The CDR3 sequence is CASTLGGTNYGYTF. The CDR3 nucleotides are TGTGCCAGCACCCTAGGGGGGACAAACTATGGCTACACCTTC.

This clonotype appeared many times. The chain has TRBV29-1 and TRBJ1-2, with D unclear. Germline loops: CDR1 SQVTM, CDR2 ANQGSEA. V lost 0 bases, J lost 5 bases, and 13 bases lay in between. The CDR3 totals 14 residues. CDR3 residues: CSVEDPLRFYGYTF. The CDR3 coding sequence is TGCAGCGTTGAAGATCCCCTCAGGTTTTATGGCTACACCTTC.

The V call is TRBV20-1, the J call TRBJ2-5; a weak D match, TRBD2 (6 bases). The V gene's germline CDR1 is DFQATT and CDR2 SNEGSKA (reference sequence). CDR3 length: 14 residues. The V end lost 3 bases, the J end lost 4 bases, and 15 bases lay between the germline ends. The DNA of the CDR3 is TGCAGTGCTAGGGCCGTGCGGGGTTTAGAGACCCAGTACTTC. This codes for CSARAVRGLETQYF.

The chain joins TRBV6-2 or TRBV6-3 to TRBJ2-1; D perhaps matches TRBD2 (6 bases). CDR3 length: 15 amino acids. Germline V gene sequence: CDR1 MNHEY, CDR2 SVGEGT. V was trimmed by 6 bases and J by 5 bases, leaving 17 bases between them. CDR3 residues: CASRLMGGAHNEQFF. CDR3 in DNA: TGTGCCAGCAGACTAATGGGGGGTGCCCACAATGAGCAGTTCTTC.

V usage is TRBV5-6 and J usage is TRBJ2-5, with 9 bases aligning to TRBD1. Germline V gene sequence: CDR1 SGHDT, CDR2 YYEEEE. V lost 3 bases to trimming and J lost 13 bases; unmatched junction nucleotides: 7. The CDR3 runs 12 residues. CDR3: CASSSPGQGTYF. CDR3 sequence (DNA): TGTGCCAGCAGCTCGCCGGGACAGGGAACGTACTTC.

Only a few counts were recorded for this clonotype. The chain employs TRBV7-9 and TRBJ1-6; 10 nucleotides match TRBD1. V gave up 6 bases and J gave up 10 bases; unmatched junction bases: 9. Per the germline V gene, CDR1 is SEHNR and CDR2 is FQNEAQ (reference sequence). The CDR3 extends over 15 amino acids. CDR3 sequence (DNA): TGTGCCAGCAGTTTTACCGGGACAGGGGCATCACCCCTCCACTTT. This encodes CASSFTGTGASPLHF.